This T cell receptor (beta chain) derives from a study of T cells in localized non-small cell lung cancer. Study-wide results and limits: In adjacent lung, a median roughly 60 of the top 100 tumor clones were found. Uninvolved adjacent lung, not tumor, had the highest T cell clonality.

TCRdb keeps only in-frame clones here, not all; method: immunoSEQ multiplex PCR. Among approximately 150,000 clones listed, 70% to 90% were seen once. Worth noting for this clone: Its antigen is as yet unknown.

CDR3 length equals 16 residues. The germline V gene encodes CDR1 ENHRY and CDR2 SYGVKD. V shed 5 bases, J shed 4 bases, and the junction held 11 bases outside the gene matches. The material was peripheral blood, obtained before any cancer treatment. The TCR sequence derives from a female donor aged 60 or older with stage I lung adenocarcinoma. V and J are TRBV10-3 and TRBJ2-3, with 8 bases aligning to TRBD1. CDR3 in DNA: TGTGCCATCAGTAAGACAGGGGCGGGCGTTTCAGATACGCAGTATTTT. Translation gives CAISKTGAGVSDTQYF.